This passage covers 2 T cell receptor beta chains from one sample sequenced in a study of T cell responses to AZD1222 COVID-19 vaccine. The table came from immunoSEQ multiplex PCR; TCRdb's copy has only in-frame clones and leaves some out. The table has 130,000 to 150,000 clones, around 83% seen once. Sequenced here: peripheral blood, sampled on day 0 of MenACWY control vaccination. The source is an adult in good health.

V and J are TRBV5-1 and TRBJ2-5; no definite D call. Per the germline V gene, CDR1 is SGHRS and CDR2 is YFSETQ. Trimming left V 0 bases short and J 5 bases short, with 20 bases between. There are 17 residues in the CDR3. CDR3 nucleotides: TGCGCCAGCAGCTTGGTTTCTGGCCCTCGTGGTTTCGAGACCCAGTACTTC. This sequence encodes CASSLVSGPRGFETQYF.

The chain is built from TRBV3-1 (or the pseudogene TRBV3-2) and TRBJ2-5, with D perhaps TRBD2 (5 bases). CDR1 LGHDT and CDR2 YNNKEL come from the germline V gene (reference sequence). Trimming left V 4 bases short and J 2 bases short, with 5 bases between. The CDR3 runs to 12 residues. CDR3 residues: CASSRLQETQYF. CDR3 coding DNA: TGTGCCAGCAGCCGACTACAAGAGACCCAGTACTTC.